These T cell receptor beta chains were read from a single sample in a study of T cells in Graves' hyperthyroidism and ophthalmopathy. TCRdb ran MiXCR on the multiplex PCR reads and lists one entry per CDR3 protein. The profile covers about 460,000 distinct CDR3 sequences, with 22% appearing a single time and approximately 54% taken by the ten largest. Sequences were obtained from blood. These receptors were collected from a woman in her 70s with Graves' ophthalmopathy. The CDR3 runs from the conserved cysteine through the conserved F or W. A D gene is named only where the DNA matches it firmly. Size is stated for part of the rows, as once, few or many counts, or as a class when the clone is expanded.

V	D	size	J	CDR3	DNA
TRBV5-4	TRBD1	-	TRBJ2-7	CASSPRTGARSEQYF	TGTGCCAGCAGCCCAAGGACAGGGGCCAGATCCGAGCAGTACTTC
TRBV6-2/TRBV6-3	-	many	TRBJ1-1	CASSWTEAYTEAFF	TGTGCCAGCAGTTGGACGGAGGCGTATACTGAAGCTTTCTTT
TRBV10-2	-	few	TRBJ2-1	CATSRLQGNNEQFF	TGCGCCACCAGCCGGTTACAGGGCAACAATGAGCAGTTCTTC
TRBV12-3/TRBV12-4	TRBD2	few	TRBJ2-1	CAGGGLEDNEQFF	TGTGCCGGGGGGGGACTAGAAGACAATGAGCAGTTCTTC
TRBV10-3	TRBD2	few	TRBJ2-3	CAISTSGSTDTQYF	TGTGCCATCAGTACTAGCGGAAGCACAGATACGCAGTATTTT
TRBV4-1	-	-	TRBJ2-5	CASSQDTGWAKTQYF	TGCGCCAGCAGCCAAGACACAGGGTGGGCGAAGACCCAGTACTTC
TRBV19	-	few	TRBJ1-2	CASSGASRGYTF	TGTGCCAGTAGTGGGGCAAGTCGGGGCTACACCTTC
TRBV6-1	TRBD1	-	TRBJ2-7	CASSYQDRDGEQYF	TGTGCCAGCAGTTATCAGGACAGGGATGGCGAGCAGTACTTC
TRBV11-1	-	many	TRBJ2-7	CASSLRRAKGYEQYF	TGTGCCAGCAGCTTAAGACGGGCTAAGGGCTACGAGCAGTACTTC
TRBV6-1	TRBD1	few	TRBJ1-4	CASSEATGGAGKLFF	TGTGCCAGCAGTGAAGCGACAGGGGGCGCAGGAAAACTGTTTTTT
TRBV30	-	few	TRBJ2-7	CAWATGTTSYEQYF	TGTGCCTGGGCTACCGGGACAACCTCCTACGAGCAGTACTTC
TRBV6-4	TRBD1	-	TRBJ1-2	CASGGADRVTF	TGTGCCAGCGGAGGAGCGGACAGGGTAACCTTC
TRBV5-1	TRBD1	few	TRBJ2-1	CASSSSGTGANEQFF	TGCGCCAGCAGCTCTTCGGGGACAGGGGCCAATGAGCAGTTCTTC
TRBV6-1	-	few	TRBJ2-4	CASLGPLLAKNIQYF	TGTGCCAGCTTAGGCCCCCTCCTAGCCAAAAACATTCAGTACTTC
TRBV24-1	TRBD1	few	TRBJ2-1	CATSDAGQGVYNEQFF	TGTGCCACCAGTGATGCGGGACAGGGGGTGTACAATGAGCAGTTCTTC
TRBV6-2/TRBV6-3	TRBD2	many	TRBJ2-7	CASSPSGSRSPRSYEQYF	TGTGCCAGCAGCCCGAGCGGGAGTCGCAGTCCTCGCTCCTACGAGCAGTACTTC
TRBV6-1	TRBD2	-	TRBJ2-5	CASSVRGGRETQYF	TGTGCCAGCAGTGTACGGGGGGGGAGGGAGACCCAGTACTTC
TRBV20-1	-	many	TRBJ2-7	CSAGNQAGSTYEQYF	TGCAGTGCTGGCAATCAAGCGGGTTCAACCTACGAGCAGTACTTC
TRBV7-9	-	few	TRBJ2-2	CASSFFWNTGELFF	TGTGCCAGCAGCTTTTTCTGGAACACCGGGGAGCTGTTTTTT
TRBV28	TRBD1	many	TRBJ2-2	CASRGQAANTGELFF	TGTGCCAGCAGAGGACAGGCGGCGAACACCGGGGAGCTGTTTTTT
TRBV28	TRBD2	few	TRBJ2-7	CASSLRREVHEQYF	TGTGCCAGCAGTTTAAGGCGGGAGGTCCACGAGCAGTACTTC
TRBV6-1	-	few	TRBJ2-1	CASRNLVSYNEQFF	TGTGCCAGCCGGAATTTAGTCTCCTACAATGAGCAGTTCTTC
TRBV19	TRBD2	-	TRBJ2-2	CASSRGLAGASAGELFF	TGTGCCAGTAGTAGGGGACTAGCGGGGGCCTCCGCCGGGGAGCTGTTTTTT
TRBV4-1	-	few	TRBJ1-1	CASSQGRRGALRDTEAFF	TGCGCCAGCAGCCAAGGGAGGAGGGGGGCGCTTCGGGACACTGAAGCTTTCTTT
TRBV7-8	TRBD1	-	TRBJ1-6	CASSLAGTGGSPLHF	TGTGCCAGCAGCTTAGCCGGGACAGGGGGTTCACCCCTCCACTTT
TRBV7-9	-	-	TRBJ2-2	CASSGRDGANTGELFF	TGTGCCAGCAGCGGCCGGGACGGGGCGAACACCGGGGAGCTGTTTTTT
TRBV2	-	-	TRBJ2-5	CASRGVAETQYF	TGTGCCAGCAGAGGAGTGGCAGAGACCCAGTACTTC
TRBV19	-	-	TRBJ1-2	CASRLQGRNYGYTF	TGTGCCAGTAGACTACAGGGTCGGAACTATGGCTACACCTTC